One sample yielded the 22 T cell receptor beta chains listed below, sequenced in a study of blood T cell repertoires in COVID-19. Clones were read by immunoSEQ multiplex PCR, and TCRdb kept only the in-frame ones, dropping some. The sample shows around 290,000 clones, about 88% of them seen only once. Sequencing was carried out using PBMCs or T cells enriched from blood (not recorded which). The receptors were gathered from an older woman in a cohort exposed to, infected with or recovered from COVID-19 (not recorded which).

The chain has TRBV28 and TRBJ1-6; D remains ambiguous. Per the germline V gene, CDR1 is MDHEN and CDR2 is SYDVKM. V lost 8 bases to trimming and J lost 7 bases, with 9 bases between them. This CDR3 has 12 residues. The CDR3 spells CASQWRNSPLHF. Here the CDR3 DNA reads TGTGCCAGCCAATGGAGAAATTCACCCCTCCACTTT.

A remark on this clone: Other DNA sequences from this sample encode an identical CDR3 as well. This chain joins TRBV28 and TRBJ2-3, with D possibly matching TRBD1 (6 bases). This CDR3 has 15 residues. Germline CDR1 reads MDHEN; CDR2 reads SYDVKM. V lost 4 bases and J 0 bases, leaving 11 bases between the germline ends. CDR3 nucleotides: TGTGCCAGCAGTTCTTCCGGGACAAGCACAGATACGCAGTATTTT. It encodes CASSSSGTSTDTQYF.

The chain employs TRBV27 and TRBJ1-1; possibly TRBD1 for D (6 bases). With 7 bases removed from V and 3 bases from J, the gap between germline ends came to 15 bases. The CDR3 extends over 14 amino acids. CDR1 MNHEY and CDR2 SMNVEV come from the germline V gene (reference sequence). The CDR3 sequence is CASTLGGGHTEAFF. The CDR3 DNA sequence: TGTGCCAGCACCTTGGGGGGGGGCCACACTGAAGCTTTCTTT.

Turning to this clone: The sample carries other DNA sequences with the same CDR3. This sequence joins TRBV9 and TRBJ2-5; D might be TRBD1 (7 bases). The CDR3 extends over 13 amino acids. Trimming left V 3 bases short and J 4 bases short, with 10 bases between. Germline loops: CDR1 SGDLS, CDR2 YYNGEE. As DNA, the CDR3 is TGTGCCAGCAGCGCCCAGGGGGGAGAGACCCAGTACTTC. This codes for CASSAQGGETQYF. Filled out from reference TRBV9 and TRBJ2-5, the complete variable domain reads DSGVTQTPKHLITATGQRVTLRCSPRSGDLSVYWYQQSLDQGLQFLIQYYNGEERAKGNILERFSAQQFPDLHSELNLSSLELGDSALYFCASSAQGGETQYFGPGTRLLVL.

The chain combines TRBV4-1 with TRBJ1-2, with D possibly matching TRBD1 (6 bases). Germline V gene sequence: CDR1 MGHRA, CDR2 YSYEKL. The length of the CDR3 is 14 residues. V shed 5 bases and J shed 5 bases, with 15 bases lying between them. The CDR3 DNA is TGCGCCAGCAGCACACAGGGCTTTGGGTATGGCTACACCTTC. Its translation is CASSTQGFGYGYTF.

The chain recombines TRBV27 with TRBJ2-7; no firm D call. CDR1 is MNHEY, CDR2 SMNVEV, per germline (reference sequence). Trimming shortened V by 2 bases and J by 1 base, and 3 bases separated the two germline ends. This CDR3 is 12 amino acids long. The CDR3 bases are TGTGCCAGCAGTTTACCTTCCTACGAGCAGTACTTC. Protein: CASSLPSYEQYF.

This clone was picked up a small number of times. The chain is built from TRBV7-2 and TRBJ1-2; 7 bases match TRBD1. The CDR3 runs to 13 residues. J lost 2 bases, V lost 4 bases, and 1 base had no gene match. CDR1 is SGHTA, CDR2 FQGNSA, per germline. CDR3 amino acids: CASSWDSNYGYTF. In DNA form, the CDR3 reads TGTGCCAGCAGCTGGGACAGCAACTATGGCTACACCTTC.

This clone was detected only once. The genes are TRBV6-5 and TRBJ1-2; 8 bases align to TRBD1. V lost 4 bases, J lost 3 bases, and 7 bases stayed unmatched. Germline V gives CDR1 MNHEY, CDR2 SVGAGI. This CDR3 has 15 amino acids. As DNA, the CDR3 is TGTGCCAGCAGTTTGCCCGGACAGGGCGACTATGGCTACACCTTC. Translation gives CASSLPGQGDYGYTF.

The rearrangement uses TRBV6-5 and TRBJ2-5; no firm D call. V was cut by 6 bases and J by 5 bases, with 16 bases left in between. This CDR3 contains 14 residues. Looked up from germline, CDR1 is MNHEY and CDR2 is SVGAGI. The CDR3: CASRVRLDSETQYF. CDR3 coding DNA: TGTGCCAGCAGGGTCAGGTTAGATTCGGAGACCCAGTACTTC.

The V gene is TRBV27, the J gene TRBJ1-2; tentative D call: TRBD1 (5 bases). With 3 bases removed from V and 1 base from J, the gap between germline ends came to 12 bases. The CDR3 contains 15 residues. The germline gives CDR1 MNHEY, CDR2 SMNVEV (reference sequence). The CDR3 spells CASSLSGLLNYGYTF. The CDR3 bases are TGTGCCAGCAGTTTGTCAGGGCTCCTTAACTATGGCTACACCTTC.

A single count supports this clone. The gene calls are TRBV11-2 and TRBJ2-1; 11 nucleotides line up with TRBD2. The length of the CDR3 is 15 residues. Germline CDR1 reads SGHAT; CDR2 reads FQNNGV. The trim removed 5 bases at V and 7 bases at J, leaving 7 bases unmatched. CDR3 region: CASSALTSGKNEQFF. The CDR3, as DNA: TGTGCCAGCAGCGCCTTGACTAGCGGGAAGAATGAGCAGTTCTTC.

The V and J genes are TRBV28 and TRBJ1-2; a weak D match, TRBD1 (6 bases). Germline V gene sequence: CDR1 MDHEN, CDR2 SYDVKM. V was trimmed by 5 bases and J by 8 bases, leaving 15 bases between them. The CDR3 is 13 amino acids. In DNA, the CDR3 is TGTGCCAGCAGTGTCCTACAGGGTGACGGCTACACCTTC. Translating gives CASSVLQGDGYTF.

The chain links TRBV7-3 to TRBJ1-6; unclear D gene. V lost 0 bases and J 11 bases, leaving 14 bases between the germline ends. Germline CDR1 is SGHTA and CDR2 is FQGTGA. This CDR3 is 15 amino acids long. In DNA, the CDR3 is TGTGCCAGCAGCTTAACGGGCGCGCCCGGGGCACCCCTCCACTTT. It translates to CASSLTGAPGAPLHF.

This clone was seen only once. The chain has TRBV6-2 or TRBV6-3 and TRBJ2-2; 12 nucleotides match TRBD2. The V and J ends lost 6 bases and 0 bases, in that order; junction bases with no gene match: 11. The CDR3 consists of 19 residues. Germline assignment: CDR1 MNHEY and CDR2 SVGEGT. CDR3 in amino acids: CASSPKTSGSSANTGELFF. CDR3 bases: TGTGCCAGCAGCCCTAAGACTAGCGGGAGTTCGGCGAACACCGGGGAGCTGTTTTTT.

V gene TRBV30 combines with J gene TRBJ2-7; the D is unclear. V lost 3 bases and J lost 2, with 8 bases in between. CDR1 and CDR2 (germline): GTSNPN, SVGIG (reference sequence). There are 12 residues in the CDR3. The CDR3 DNA reads TGTGCCTGGAGGGCAGTTACCTACGAGCAGTACTTC. It codes for CAWRAVTYEQYF.

This chain connects TRBV30 to TRBJ2-7, with 9 bases aligning to TRBD1. The CDR3 is 14 residues long. V dropped 1 base and J dropped 2; count of bases not matched to a gene: 3. In germline, CDR1 is GTSNPN, CDR2 SVGIG (reference sequence). The CDR3 coding sequence is TGTGCCTGGAGTGCGGGACAGGGTGCCTACGAGCAGTACTTC. This sequence encodes CAWSAGQGAYEQYF.

V and J are TRBV5-4 and TRBJ2-1; TRBD1 agrees at 7 bases. Germline V lookup: CDR1 SGHNT, CDR2 YYREEE (reference sequence). The ends lost 6 bases at V and 3 bases at J; junction bases unmatched: 12. The CDR3 totals 16 residues. CDR3 region: CASNTRTGTYYNEQFF. Here the CDR3 DNA reads TGTGCCAGCAATACACGGACAGGAACGTACTACAATGAGCAGTTCTTC.

V gene TRBV4-1 combines with J gene TRBJ1-2; 11 nucleotides agree with TRBD1. This CDR3 contains 17 residues. The germline gives CDR1 MGHRA, CDR2 YSYEKL. Trimming removed 1 base from V and 8 bases from J; junction bases left unmatched: 12. The CDR3 coding sequence is TGCGCCAGCAGCCAAGTACTTTTCGGACAGGGGGCGGCCGGCTACACCTTC. This sequence encodes CASSQVLFGQGAAGYTF.

The chain carries TRBV24-1 and TRBJ1-2, with a tentative D call TRBD1 (5 bases). The CDR3 covers 12 residues. Germline V lookup: CDR1 KGHDR, CDR2 SFDVKD. The V end lost 6 bases, the J end lost 8 bases, and 12 bases lay between the germline ends. DNA for the CDR3: TGTGCCACCAGTAATGGGGGGAACGGCTACACCTTC. Its translation is CATSNGGNGYTF.

This chain uses TRBV7-2 with TRBJ2-7, with 10 bases matching TRBD1. The CDR3 length is 18 residues. Trimming at V came to 2 bases and at J to 3 bases, leaving 13 bases not matched to a gene. Looked up from germline, CDR1 is SGHTA and CDR2 is FQGNSA. CDR3 DNA sequence: TGTGCCAGCAGCTTAACCTCTTTACCGGGACAGGGGATCTACGAGCAGTACTTC. Protein product: CASSLTSLPGQGIYEQYF.

CDR3 protein: CAWNYRGRPANEKLFF. The CDR3 bases are TGTGCCTGGAACTACAGGGGGCGCCCGGCTAATGAAAAACTGTTTTTT. The gene calls are TRBV30 and TRBJ1-4; 9 nucleotides line up with TRBD1. The trim removed 4 bases at V and 3 bases at J, leaving 9 bases unmatched. The CDR3 is made up of 16 amino acids. The germline CDR1 and CDR2 sequences are GTSNPN and SVGIG (reference sequence).

This sequence joins TRBV28 and TRBJ2-7, with a possible D match to TRBD2 (5 bases). The CDR3 is 13 residues long. V was shortened by 8 bases and J by 9 bases, with 20 bases between the two germline ends. CDR1 and CDR2 (germline): MDHEN, SYDVKM. The CDR3 nucleotides read TGTGCCAGCCGCCAGAGCGGAAGCGGTGGGCAGTACTTC. Its protein product is CASRQSGSGGQYF.